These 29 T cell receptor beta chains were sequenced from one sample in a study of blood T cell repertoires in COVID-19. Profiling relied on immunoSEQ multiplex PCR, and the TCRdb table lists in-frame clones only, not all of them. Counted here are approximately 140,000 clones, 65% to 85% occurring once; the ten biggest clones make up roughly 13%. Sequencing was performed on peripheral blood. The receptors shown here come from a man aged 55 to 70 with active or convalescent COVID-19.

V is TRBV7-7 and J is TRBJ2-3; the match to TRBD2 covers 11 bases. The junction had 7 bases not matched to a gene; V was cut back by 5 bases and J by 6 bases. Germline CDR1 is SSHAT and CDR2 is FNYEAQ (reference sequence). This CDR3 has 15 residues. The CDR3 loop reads CASSPLAGVPDTQYF. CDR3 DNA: TGTGCCAGCAGCCCACTAGCGGGAGTACCGGATACGCAGTATTTT.

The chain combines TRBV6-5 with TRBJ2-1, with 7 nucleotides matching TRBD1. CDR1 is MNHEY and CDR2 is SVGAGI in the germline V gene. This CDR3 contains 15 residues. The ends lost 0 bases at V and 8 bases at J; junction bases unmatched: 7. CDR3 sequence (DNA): TGTGCCAGCAGTTACTCCTCGACAGGGATCGATGAGCAGTTCTTC. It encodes CASSYSSTGIDEQFF.

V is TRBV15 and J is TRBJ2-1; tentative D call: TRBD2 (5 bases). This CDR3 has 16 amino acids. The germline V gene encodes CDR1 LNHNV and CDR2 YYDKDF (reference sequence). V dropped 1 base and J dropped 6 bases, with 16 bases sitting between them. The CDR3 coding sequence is TGTGCCACCAGCAGAGTCCAGCGGCATCGGGGCAATGAGCAGTTCTTC. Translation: CATSRVQRHRGNEQFF.

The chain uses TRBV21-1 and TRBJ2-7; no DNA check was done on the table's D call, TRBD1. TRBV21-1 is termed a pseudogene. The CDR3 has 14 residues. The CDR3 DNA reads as TGTGCCAGCAGCATGGGACAGGGGGTATACGAGCAGTACTTC. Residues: CASSMGQGVYEQYF.

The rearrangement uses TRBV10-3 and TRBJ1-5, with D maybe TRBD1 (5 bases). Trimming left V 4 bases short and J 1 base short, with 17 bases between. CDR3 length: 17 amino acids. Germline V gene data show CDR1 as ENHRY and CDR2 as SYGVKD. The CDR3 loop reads CAISGSLKGPSNQPQHF. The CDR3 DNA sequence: TGTGCCATCAGTGGATCGCTTAAGGGGCCCAGCAATCAGCCCCAGCATTTT.

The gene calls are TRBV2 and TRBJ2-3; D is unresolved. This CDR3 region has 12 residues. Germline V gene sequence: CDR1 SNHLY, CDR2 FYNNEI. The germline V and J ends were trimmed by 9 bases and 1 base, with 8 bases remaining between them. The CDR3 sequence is CASNSGTDTQYF. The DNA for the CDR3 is TGTGCCAGTAACTCCGGCACAGATACGCAGTATTTT.

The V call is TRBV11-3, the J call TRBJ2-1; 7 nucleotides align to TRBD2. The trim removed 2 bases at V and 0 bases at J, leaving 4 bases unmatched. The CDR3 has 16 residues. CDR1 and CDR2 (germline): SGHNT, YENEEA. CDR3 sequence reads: CASSLWGGSSYNEQFF. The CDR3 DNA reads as TGTGCCAGCAGCTTATGGGGCGGGAGCTCCTACAATGAGCAGTTCTTC. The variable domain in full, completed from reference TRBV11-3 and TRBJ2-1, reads EAGVVQSPRYKIIEKKQPVAFWCNPISGHNTLYWYLQNLGQGPELLIRYENEEAVDDSQLPKDRFSAERLKGVDSTLKIQPAELGDSAVYLCASSLWGGSSYNEQFFGPGTRLTVL.

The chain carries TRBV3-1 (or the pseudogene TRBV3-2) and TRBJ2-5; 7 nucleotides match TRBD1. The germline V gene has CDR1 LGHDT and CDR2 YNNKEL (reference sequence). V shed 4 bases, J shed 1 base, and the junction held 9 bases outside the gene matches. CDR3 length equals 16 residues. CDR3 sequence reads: CASSPQGTATQETQYF. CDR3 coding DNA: TGTGCCAGCAGCCCCCAGGGGACAGCGACCCAAGAGACCCAGTACTTC.

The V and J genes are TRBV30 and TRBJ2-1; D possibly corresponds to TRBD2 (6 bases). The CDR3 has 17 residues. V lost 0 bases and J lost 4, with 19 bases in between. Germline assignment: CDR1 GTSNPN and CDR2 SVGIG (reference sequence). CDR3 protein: CAWSVRGLPPGYNEQFF. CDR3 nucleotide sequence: TGTGCCTGGAGTGTACGGGGACTCCCGCCGGGGTACAATGAGCAGTTCTTC.

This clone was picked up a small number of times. CDR3 in DNA: TGTGCCAGCGGCCGGGACTATGTGTCACCCCTCCACTTT. Its translation: CASGRDYVSPLHF. The chain joins TRBV3-1 (or the pseudogene TRBV3-2) to TRBJ1-6; possibly TRBD1 for D (5 bases). This CDR3 region has 13 residues. Trimming cost V 8 bases and J 10 bases, with 15 bases left between them. Germline-derived CDR1 and CDR2 are LGHDT and YNNKEL (reference sequence).

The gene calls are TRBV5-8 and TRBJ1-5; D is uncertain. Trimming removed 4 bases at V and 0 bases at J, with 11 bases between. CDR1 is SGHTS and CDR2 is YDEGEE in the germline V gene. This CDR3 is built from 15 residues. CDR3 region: CASSSPLYSNQPQHF. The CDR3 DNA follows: TGTGCCAGCAGCAGCCCGCTATATAGCAATCAGCCCCAGCATTTT.

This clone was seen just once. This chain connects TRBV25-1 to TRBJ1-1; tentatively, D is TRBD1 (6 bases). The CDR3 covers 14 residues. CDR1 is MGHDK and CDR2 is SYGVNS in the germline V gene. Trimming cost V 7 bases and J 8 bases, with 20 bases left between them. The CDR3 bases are TGTGCCAGCATTCCTACAACAGGGAGAGGAGAAGCTTTCTTT. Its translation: CASIPTTGRGEAFF.

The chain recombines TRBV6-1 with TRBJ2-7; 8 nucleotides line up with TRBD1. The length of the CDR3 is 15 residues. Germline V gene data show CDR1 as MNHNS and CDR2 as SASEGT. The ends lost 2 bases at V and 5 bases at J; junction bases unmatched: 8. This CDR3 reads CASSERTGRHHEQYF. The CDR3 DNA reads TGTGCCAGCAGTGAAAGGACAGGGAGGCATCACGAGCAGTACTTC.

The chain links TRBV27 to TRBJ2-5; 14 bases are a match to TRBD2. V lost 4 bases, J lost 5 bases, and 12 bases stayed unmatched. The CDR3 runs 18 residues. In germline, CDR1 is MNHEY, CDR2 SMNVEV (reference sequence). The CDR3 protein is CASSSAGTSGSFGETQYF. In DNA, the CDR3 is TGTGCCAGCAGTTCTGCCGGGACTAGCGGGAGTTTTGGCGAGACCCAGTACTTC.

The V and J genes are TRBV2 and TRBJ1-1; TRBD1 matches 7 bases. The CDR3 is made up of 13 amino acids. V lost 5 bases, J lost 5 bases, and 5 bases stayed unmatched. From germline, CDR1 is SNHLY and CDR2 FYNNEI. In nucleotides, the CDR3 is TGTGCCAGCAGTTCGACAGGGCTTACTGAAGCTTTCTTT. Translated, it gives CASSSTGLTEAFF.

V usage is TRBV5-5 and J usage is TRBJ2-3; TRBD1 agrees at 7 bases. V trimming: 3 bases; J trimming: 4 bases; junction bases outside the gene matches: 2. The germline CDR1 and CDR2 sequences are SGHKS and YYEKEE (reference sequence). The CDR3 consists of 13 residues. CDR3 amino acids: CASSYTGADTQYF. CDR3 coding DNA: TGTGCCAGCAGCTATACAGGGGCAGATACGCAGTATTTT.

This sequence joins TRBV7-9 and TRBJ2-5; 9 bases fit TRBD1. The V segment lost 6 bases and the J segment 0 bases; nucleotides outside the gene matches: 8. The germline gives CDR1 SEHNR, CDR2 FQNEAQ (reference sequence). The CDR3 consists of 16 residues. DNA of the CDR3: TGTGCCAGCAGGAAAACAGGGGGCTGGTACCAAGAGACCCAGTACTTC. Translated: CASRKTGGWYQETQYF.

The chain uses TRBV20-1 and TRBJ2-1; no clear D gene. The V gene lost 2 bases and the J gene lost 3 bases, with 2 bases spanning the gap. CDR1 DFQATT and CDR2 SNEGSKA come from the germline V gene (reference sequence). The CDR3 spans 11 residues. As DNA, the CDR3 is TGCAGTGCTAGACTCTACAATGAGCAGTTCTTC. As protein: CSARLYNEQFF.

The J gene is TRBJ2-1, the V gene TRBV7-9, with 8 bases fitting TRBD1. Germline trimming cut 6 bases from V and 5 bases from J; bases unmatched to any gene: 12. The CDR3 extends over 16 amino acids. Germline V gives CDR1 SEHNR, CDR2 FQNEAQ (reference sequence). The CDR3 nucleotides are TGTGCCAGCAGGCCACGTCCGGGACAGGTGAACAATGAGCAGTTCTTC. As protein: CASRPRPGQVNNEQFF.

The chain's CDR3 is CASSLPQRAHNEQFF. The CDR3 coding sequence is TGTGCCAGCAGCTTACCACAGCGGGCACACAATGAGCAGTTCTTC. The V gene is TRBV7-9, the J gene TRBJ2-1; D perhaps matches TRBD2 (6 bases). Trimming took off 2 bases at V and 5 bases at J, with 13 bases between the two ends. The V gene's germline CDR1 is SEHNR and CDR2 FQNEAQ (reference sequence). The CDR3 consists of 15 residues. Full variable domain (missing parts from reference TRBV7-9 and TRBJ2-1): DTGVSQNPRHKITKRGQNVTFRCDPISEHNRLYWYRQTLGQGPEFLTYFQNEAQLEKSRLLSDRFSAERPKGSFSTLEIQRTEQGDSAMYLCASSLPQRAHNEQFFGPGTRLTVL.

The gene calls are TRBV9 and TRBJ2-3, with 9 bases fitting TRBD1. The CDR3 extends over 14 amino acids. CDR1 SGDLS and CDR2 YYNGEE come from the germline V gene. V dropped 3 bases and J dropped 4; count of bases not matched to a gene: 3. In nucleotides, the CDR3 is TGTGCCAGCAGCGAACAGGGGGCGGCAGATACGCAGTATTTT. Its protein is CASSEQGAADTQYF. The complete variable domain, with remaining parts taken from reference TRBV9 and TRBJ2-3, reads DSGVTQTPKHLITATGQRVTLRCSPRSGDLSVYWYQQSLDQGLQFLIQYYNGEERAKGNILERFSAQQFPDLHSELNLSSLELGDSALYFCASSEQGAADTQYFGPGTRLTVL.

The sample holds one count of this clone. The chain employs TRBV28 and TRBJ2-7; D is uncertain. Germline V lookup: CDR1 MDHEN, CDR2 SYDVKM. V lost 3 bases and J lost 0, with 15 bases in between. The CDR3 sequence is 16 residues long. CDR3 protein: CASSFSLPRLSYEQYF. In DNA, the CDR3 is TGTGCCAGCAGTTTTTCCCTCCCCAGACTCTCCTACGAGCAGTACTTC.

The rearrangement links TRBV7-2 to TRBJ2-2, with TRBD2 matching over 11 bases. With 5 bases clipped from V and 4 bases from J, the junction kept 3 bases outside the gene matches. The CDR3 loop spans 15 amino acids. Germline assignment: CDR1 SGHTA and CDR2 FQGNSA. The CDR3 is CASSGSGRGTGELFF. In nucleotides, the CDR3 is TGTGCCAGCAGCGGTAGCGGGAGGGGCACCGGGGAGCTGTTTTTT.

CDR3 in amino acids: CASSEGSDSYSYEQYF. The CDR3, as DNA: TGTGCCAGCAGTGAAGGTAGCGACTCCTACTCCTACGAGCAGTACTTC. The chain combines TRBV6-1 with TRBJ2-7; D perhaps matches TRBD2 (5 bases). The CDR3 has 16 residues. Germline V gives CDR1 MNHNS, CDR2 SASEGT. Trimming stripped 1 base from V and 0 bases from J, with 13 bases between.

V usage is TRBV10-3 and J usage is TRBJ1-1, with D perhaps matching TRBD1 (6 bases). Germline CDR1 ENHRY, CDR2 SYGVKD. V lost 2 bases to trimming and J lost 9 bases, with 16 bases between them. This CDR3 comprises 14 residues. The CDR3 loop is CAISEPLSRGQAFF. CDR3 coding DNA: TGTGCCATCAGTGAGCCCCTGTCCAGGGGCCAAGCTTTCTTT.

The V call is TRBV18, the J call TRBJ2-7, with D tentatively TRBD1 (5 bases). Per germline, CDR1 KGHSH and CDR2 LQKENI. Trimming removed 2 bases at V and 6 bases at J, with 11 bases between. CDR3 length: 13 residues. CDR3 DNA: TGTGCCAGCTCACCAGGTCAGGGCGGCGAGCAGTACTTC. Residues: CASSPGQGGEQYF.

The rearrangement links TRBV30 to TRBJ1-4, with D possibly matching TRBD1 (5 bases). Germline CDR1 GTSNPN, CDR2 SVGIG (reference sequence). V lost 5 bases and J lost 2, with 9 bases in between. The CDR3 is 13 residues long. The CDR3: CAWARGTNEKLFF. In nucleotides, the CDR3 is TGTGCCTGGGCCCGGGGGACTAATGAAAAACTGTTTTTT.

The CDR3 bases are TGTGCCAGCAGTGAGAGCCCTAACTCCTTCACAGATACGCAGTATTTT. This sequence encodes CASSESPNSFTDTQYF. The gene calls are TRBV25-1 and TRBJ2-3; D unresolved. The CDR3 runs 16 residues. CDR1 and CDR2 from the germline V gene are MGHDK and SYGVNS. The V gene lost 3 bases and the J gene lost 2 bases, with 15 bases spanning the gap.

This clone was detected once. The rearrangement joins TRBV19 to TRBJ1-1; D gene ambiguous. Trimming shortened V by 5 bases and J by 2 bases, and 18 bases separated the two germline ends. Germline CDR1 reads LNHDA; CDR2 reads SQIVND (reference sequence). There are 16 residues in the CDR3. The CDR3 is CASSLVMRGLNTEAFF. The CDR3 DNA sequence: TGTGCCAGTAGTCTCGTAATGAGAGGCCTTAACACTGAAGCTTTCTTT.